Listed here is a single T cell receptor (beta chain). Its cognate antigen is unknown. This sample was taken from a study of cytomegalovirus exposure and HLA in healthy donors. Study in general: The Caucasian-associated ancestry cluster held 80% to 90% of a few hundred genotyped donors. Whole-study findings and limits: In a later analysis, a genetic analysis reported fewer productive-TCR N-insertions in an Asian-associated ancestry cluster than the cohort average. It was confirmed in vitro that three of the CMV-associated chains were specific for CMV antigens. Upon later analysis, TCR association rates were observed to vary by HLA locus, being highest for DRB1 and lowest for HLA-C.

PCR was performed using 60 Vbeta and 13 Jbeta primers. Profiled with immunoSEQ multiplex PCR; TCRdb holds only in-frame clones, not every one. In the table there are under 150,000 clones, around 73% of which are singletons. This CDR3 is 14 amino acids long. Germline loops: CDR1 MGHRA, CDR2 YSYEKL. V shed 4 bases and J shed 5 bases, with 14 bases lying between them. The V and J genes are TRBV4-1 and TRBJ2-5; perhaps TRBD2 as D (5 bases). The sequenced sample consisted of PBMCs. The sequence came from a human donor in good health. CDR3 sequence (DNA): TGCGCCAGCAGCCCCGTGTCGGGAAGTGAGACCCAGTACTTC. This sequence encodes CASSPVSGSETQYF.